This TCR beta chain was sequenced for a study of blood T cell repertoires in COVID-19. Study-wide context: Some COVID-19 samples were acute and others convalescent; all came from the United States, Italy and Spain. The cDNA or gDNA used as material had been derived from T cells, B-cell-depleted T cells, or PBMCs.

Original handling: Estimation of nucleated cell counts relied on the amplification of reference gene primers. Libraries were prepared by immunoSEQ multiplex PCR; TCRdb keeps only in-frame clonotypes and omits some of them. That table furnishes V, J and clone size, whereas the DNA furnished D and trimming. The table records some 30,000 clones, roughly 90% of them present only once. The germline V gene has CDR1 LGHNA and CDR2 YNFKEQ. With 0 bases removed from V and 4 bases from J, the gap between germline ends came to 15 bases. This CDR3 comprises 16 residues. The sequenced sample was peripheral blood. The receptor was isolated from a human donor with active COVID-19. The donor label of this sample is uncertain. This chain connects TRBV4-2 to TRBJ2-5; tentatively, D is TRBD1 (5 bases). Here the CDR3 reads CASSQEGEAIRETQYF. The CDR3 DNA reads as TGTGCCAGCAGCCAAGAAGGGGAAGCGATCCGAGAGACCCAGTACTTC.